Below are 11 T cell receptor beta chains sequenced from a single sample in a study of T cell responses to AZD1222 COVID-19 vaccine. This table comes from immunoSEQ multiplex PCR, and its TCRdb copy is limited to in-frame clones, with some not included. The sample consists of around 100,000 clones, roughly 88% of them appearing once. The sequencing here drew on peripheral blood, taken 28 days after the second AZD1222 dose. Receptors were obtained from an adult who received the AZD1222 COVID-19 vaccine.

The chain is built from TRBV30 and TRBJ1-6; 9 nucleotides line up with TRBD1. The CDR3 spans 17 residues. Losses at the gene ends were 0 bases for V and 3 bases for J; bases not matched to a gene: 6. The germline V gene encodes CDR1 GTSNPN and CDR2 SVGIG (reference sequence). The CDR3 bases are TGTGCCTGGAGTGTATTGGGACAGGGTTTCTATAATTCACCCCTCCACTTT. It is translated as CAWSVLGQGFYNSPLHF.

V is TRBV11-3 and J is TRBJ2-3; D might be TRBD1 (6 bases). The germline CDR1 and CDR2 sequences are SGHNT and YENEEA. Trimming removed 5 bases at V and 2 bases at J, with 29 bases between. This CDR3 is built from 20 residues. CDR3 in DNA: TGTGCCAGCAGCAACCACAGGGTTCCTACTTTTCTACCCAACACAGATACGCAGTATTTT. This encodes CASSNHRVPTFLPNTDTQYF. The full variable domain, rest sourced from reference TRBV11-3 and TRBJ2-3, is EAGVVQSPRYKIIEKKQPVAFWCNPISGHNTLYWYLQNLGQGPELLIRYENEEAVDDSQLPKDRFSAERLKGVDSTLKIQPAELGDSAVYLCASSNHRVPTFLPNTDTQYFGPGTRLTVL.

This sequence joins TRBV6-2 or TRBV6-3 and TRBJ1-5; 8 bases map to TRBD1. This CDR3 region has 16 residues. The V segment lost 2 bases and the J segment 5 bases; nucleotides outside the gene matches: 8. In germline, CDR1 is MNHEY, CDR2 SVGEGT. The CDR3 nucleotides are TGTGCCAGCAGTTACCAGCACAGGGGGTGGCATCAGCCCCAGCATTTT. Its translation is CASSYQHRGWHQPQHF.

The chain carries TRBV5-6 and TRBJ1-6, with unresolved D. Germline V gene data show CDR1 as SGHDT and CDR2 as YYEEEE. V lost 0 bases to trimming and J lost 7 bases, with 11 bases between them. This CDR3 spans 15 amino acids. The CDR3: CASSLAGVLNSPLHF. For the CDR3, the DNA is TGTGCCAGCAGCTTGGCCGGGGTTCTAAATTCACCCCTCCACTTT.

The CDR3, as DNA: TGTGCCAGCAGCTTAGATTGGGGACAGGGGGCGTCTGATGGCTACACCTTC. It specifies CASSLDWGQGASDGYTF. The chain couples TRBV7-2 to TRBJ1-2; TRBD1 matches 12 bases. Germline CDR1 is SGHTA and CDR2 is FQGNSA. The CDR3 runs 17 residues. The trim removed 1 base at V and 6 bases at J, leaving 9 bases unmatched.

The chain links TRBV9 to TRBJ2-3; weak D call: TRBD2 (6 bases). The V end lost 4 bases, the J end lost 0 bases, and 12 bases lay between the germline ends. The CDR3 covers 15 residues. Germline values: CDR1 SGDLS, CDR2 YYNGEE. The CDR3 spells CASSPWGTSTDTQYF. The CDR3 bases are TGTGCCAGCAGCCCGTGGGGGACTAGCACAGATACGCAGTATTTT.

In regard to this clone: Different DNA sequences within this sample yield the same CDR3. The gene calls are TRBV28 and TRBJ1-2, with D hard to call. CDR3 size: 12 residues. The germline V and J ends were trimmed by 4 bases and 4 bases, with 7 bases remaining between them. Germline V gene data show CDR1 as MDHEN and CDR2 as SYDVKM. The CDR3 sequence: CASSWQAYGYTF. CDR3 coding DNA: TGTGCCAGCAGTTGGCAGGCCTATGGCTACACCTTC.

This chain joins TRBV6-5 and TRBJ2-3; TRBD1 is a possible D gene (5 bases). Trimming cost V 2 bases and J 4 bases, with 10 bases left between them. Germline CDR1 and CDR2: MNHEY and SVGAGI. The CDR3 contains 14 residues. The CDR3 spells CASSYAIGADTQYF. The CDR3 region has the DNA TGTGCCAGCAGTTACGCGATAGGGGCAGATACGCAGTATTTT.

CDR3 DNA sequence: TGTGCCAGCTCACGATCGGCAGGGGTCATGCAGCCCCAGCATTTT. Its protein is CASSRSAGVMQPQHF. This chain uses TRBV18 with TRBJ1-5; a weak D match, TRBD1 (6 bases). V was trimmed by 4 bases and J by 7 bases, leaving 17 bases between them. The germline V gene has CDR1 KGHSH and CDR2 LQKENI. The CDR3 has 15 amino acids.

This clone is a singleton in its sample. The CDR3 DNA reads TGTGCCAGCAGCTCACAGGGGGCCGGCGAGCAGTACTTC. Amino acids: CASSSQGAGEQYF. The chain couples TRBV6-2 or TRBV6-3 to TRBJ2-7, with 9 bases lining up with TRBD1. The V gene end was trimmed by 6 bases and the J gene end by 6 bases; junction bases not matched to a gene: 6. Germline CDR1 and CDR2: MNHEY and SVGEGT. The CDR3 length is 13 residues.

The chain joins TRBV20-1 to TRBJ2-7; 7 bases agree with TRBD2. The V and J ends lost 3 bases and 9 bases, in that order; junction bases with no gene match: 5. This CDR3 has 11 residues. Germline lookup yields CDR1 DFQATT and CDR2 SNEGSKA (reference sequence). The CDR3 loop is CSASGLVGQYF. The CDR3 bases are TGCAGTGCTAGCGGACTAGTAGGGCAGTACTTC.